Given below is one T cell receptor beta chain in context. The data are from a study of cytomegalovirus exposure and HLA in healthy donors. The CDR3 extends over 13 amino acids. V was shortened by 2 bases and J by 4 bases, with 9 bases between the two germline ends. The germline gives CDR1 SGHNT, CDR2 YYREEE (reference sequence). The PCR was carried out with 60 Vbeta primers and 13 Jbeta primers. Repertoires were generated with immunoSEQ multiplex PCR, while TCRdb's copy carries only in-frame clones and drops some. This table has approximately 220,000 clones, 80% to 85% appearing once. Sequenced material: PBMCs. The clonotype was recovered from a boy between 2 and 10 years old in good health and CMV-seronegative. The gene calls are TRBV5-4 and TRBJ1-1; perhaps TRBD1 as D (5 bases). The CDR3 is CASSFRGGTEAFF. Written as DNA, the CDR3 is TGTGCCAGCAGCTTTAGGGGAGGCACTGAAGCTTTCTTT.